The present T cell receptor beta chain was sequenced within a study of CD8 T cells in ankylosing spondylitis. Study-level results: Disease-linked clones were reportedly significantly enriched in matched ankylosing spondylitis synovial fluid. Disease-linked clones bore a CD8+ phenotype and were relatively rare in peripheral blood. A TCR beta motif of about 8 highly homologous variants appeared characteristic of ankylosing spondylitis blood.

Trimming left V 2 bases short and J 2 bases short, with 11 bases between. CDR3 length: 15 residues. Germline values: CDR1 LGHNA, CDR2 YNFKEQ. Worth noting for this clonotype: Its antigen remains unidentified.

Each CDR3 protein gets one entry after TCRdb re-called the 5' RACE reads with MiXCR. The top ten clones hold around 12% of a sample with about 360,000 distinct CDR3 sequences, roughly 20% of them seen once. This rearrangement joins TRBV4-2 to TRBJ2-3; D is tentatively TRBD1 or TRBD2 (5 bases each). The specimen was blood, either unsorted or a sorted T cell fraction (not recorded which). The TCR comes from a male donor with ankylosing spondylitis or in good health (not recorded which). CDR3 nucleotides: TGTGCCAGCAGCCAAAACCGGGGCCCCACAGATACGCAGTATTTT. Encoded protein: CASSQNRGPTDTQYF.